This TCR beta chain was observed in a study of OX40 agonist ivuxolimab in advanced cancers. In the study overall: Ivuxolimab doses were 0.01, 0.1, 0.3, 1.5, 3 or 10 mg/kg every 2 weeks. Cohort: around 86% men, mean age approximately 60, aged roughly 20 to 79. Prior checkpoint blockade (anti-PD-1, anti-PD-L1 or anti-CTLA-4) was permitted; around 37% had it.

Clones were sequenced by immunoSEQ multiplex PCR, and TCRdb holds only the in-frame ones, with some missing. The table has 70,000 to 75,000 clones, about 85% seen once; the top ten hold 5.5% to 6%. CDR3 length equals 15 residues. Germline V gene lookup returns CDR1 SGHDN and CDR2 FVKESK. V lost 0 bases and J lost 7, with 10 bases in between. This chain links TRBV14 with TRBJ1-6, with D perhaps matching TRBD1 (5 bases). The sequencing here drew on CD4+ or CD8+ T cells sorted from blood, taken in a trial of the OX40 agonist ivuxolimab. The TCR sequence derives from an adult with an advanced solid tumor such as melanoma, head and neck, liver or kidney cancer. CDR3 amino acids: CASSQDWGSNSPLHF. The CDR3 DNA follows: TGTGCCAGCAGCCAAGATTGGGGCAGCAATTCACCCCTCCACTTT.